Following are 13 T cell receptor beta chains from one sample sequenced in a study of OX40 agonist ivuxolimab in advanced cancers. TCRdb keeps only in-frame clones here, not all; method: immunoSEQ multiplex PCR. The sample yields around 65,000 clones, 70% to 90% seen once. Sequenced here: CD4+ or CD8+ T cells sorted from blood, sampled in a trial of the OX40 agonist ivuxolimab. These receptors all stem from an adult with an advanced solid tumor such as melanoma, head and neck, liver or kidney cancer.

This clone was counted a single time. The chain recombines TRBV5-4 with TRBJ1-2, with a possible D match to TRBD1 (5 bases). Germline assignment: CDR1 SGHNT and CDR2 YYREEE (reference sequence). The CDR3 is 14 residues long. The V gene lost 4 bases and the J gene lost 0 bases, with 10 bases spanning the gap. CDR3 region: CASSADSTNYGYTF. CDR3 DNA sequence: TGTGCCAGCAGCGCTGACAGCACTAACTATGGCTACACCTTC.

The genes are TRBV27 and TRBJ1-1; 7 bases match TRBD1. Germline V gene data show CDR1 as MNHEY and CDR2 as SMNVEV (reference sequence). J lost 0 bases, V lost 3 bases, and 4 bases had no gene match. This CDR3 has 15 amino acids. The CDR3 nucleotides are TGTGCCAGCAGTTTGACAGGGCCCCTGAACACTGAAGCTTTCTTT. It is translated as CASSLTGPLNTEAFF.

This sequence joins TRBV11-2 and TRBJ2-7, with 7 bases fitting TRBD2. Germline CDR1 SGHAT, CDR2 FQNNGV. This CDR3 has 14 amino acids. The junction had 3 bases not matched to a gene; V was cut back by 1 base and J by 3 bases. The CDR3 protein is CASSLVGGDYEQYF. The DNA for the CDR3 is TGTGCCAGCAGCTTAGTTGGGGGGGACTACGAGCAGTACTTC.

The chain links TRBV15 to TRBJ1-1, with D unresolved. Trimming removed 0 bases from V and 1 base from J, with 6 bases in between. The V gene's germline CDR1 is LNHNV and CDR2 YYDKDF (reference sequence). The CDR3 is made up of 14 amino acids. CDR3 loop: CATSRDNGNTEAFF. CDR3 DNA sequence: TGTGCCACCAGCAGAGATAACGGGAACACTGAAGCTTTCTTT.

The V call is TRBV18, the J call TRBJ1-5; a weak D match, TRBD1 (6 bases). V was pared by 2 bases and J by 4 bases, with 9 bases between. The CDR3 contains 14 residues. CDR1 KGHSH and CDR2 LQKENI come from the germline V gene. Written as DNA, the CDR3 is TGTGCCAGCTCACCATGGCAGGGGAATCAGCCCCAGCATTTT. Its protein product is CASSPWQGNQPQHF.

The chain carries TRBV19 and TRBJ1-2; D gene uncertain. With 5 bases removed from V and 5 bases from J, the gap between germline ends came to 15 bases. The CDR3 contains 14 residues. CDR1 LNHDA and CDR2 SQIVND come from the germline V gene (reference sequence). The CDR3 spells CASSRPDLPYGYTF. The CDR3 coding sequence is TGTGCCAGTAGTCGGCCAGATCTTCCGTATGGCTACACCTTC.

DNA for the CDR3: TGTGCCAGCAGCGCCCCGACATTAAAGGGCACTGAAGCTTTCTTT. The encoded protein is CASSAPTLKGTEAFF. The rearrangement links TRBV7-2 to TRBJ1-1, with D uncertain. There are 15 residues in the CDR3. Germline CDR1 SGHTA, CDR2 FQGNSA. Trimming cost V 5 bases and J 4 bases, with 17 bases left between them. Full variable domain (missing parts from reference TRBV7-2 and TRBJ1-1): GAGVSQSPSNKVTEKGKDVELRCDPISGHTALYWYRQSLGQGLEFLIYFQGNSAPDKSGLPSDRFSAERTGGSVSTLTIQRTQQEDSAVYLCASSAPTLKGTEAFFGQGTRLTVV.

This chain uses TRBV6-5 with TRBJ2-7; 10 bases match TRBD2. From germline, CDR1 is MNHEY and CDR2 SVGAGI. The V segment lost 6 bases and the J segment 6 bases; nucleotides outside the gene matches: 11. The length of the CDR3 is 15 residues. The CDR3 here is CASRKGSGGLGEQYF. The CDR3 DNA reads TGTGCCAGCAGAAAGGGTAGCGGGGGGTTGGGCGAGCAGTACTTC.

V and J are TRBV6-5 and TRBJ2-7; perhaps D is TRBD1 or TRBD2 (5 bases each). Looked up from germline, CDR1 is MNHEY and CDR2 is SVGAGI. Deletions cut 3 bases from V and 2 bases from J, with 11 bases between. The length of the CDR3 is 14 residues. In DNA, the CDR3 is TGTGCCAGCAGTTATAACGGGGCGACCTACGAGCAGTACTTC. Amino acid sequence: CASSYNGATYEQYF.

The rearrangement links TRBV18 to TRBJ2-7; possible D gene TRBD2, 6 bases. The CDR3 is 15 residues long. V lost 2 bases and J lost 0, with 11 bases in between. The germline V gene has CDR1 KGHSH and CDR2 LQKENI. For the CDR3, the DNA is TGTGCCAGCTCACCAAGCGGGTCGAGCTCCTACGAGCAGTACTTC. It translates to CASSPSGSSSYEQYF. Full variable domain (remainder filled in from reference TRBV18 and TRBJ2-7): NAGVMQNPRHLVRRRGQEARLRCSPMKGHSHVYWYRQLPEEGLKFMVYLQKENIIDESGMPKERFSAEFPKEGPSILRIQQVVRGDSAAYFCASSPSGSSSYEQYFGPGTRLTVT.

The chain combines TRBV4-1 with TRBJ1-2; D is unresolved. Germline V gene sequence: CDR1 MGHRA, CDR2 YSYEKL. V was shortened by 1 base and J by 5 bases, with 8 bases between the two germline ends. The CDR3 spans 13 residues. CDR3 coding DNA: TGCGCCAGCAGCCAAGGGGCCAATTATGGCTACACCTTC. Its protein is CASSQGANYGYTF.

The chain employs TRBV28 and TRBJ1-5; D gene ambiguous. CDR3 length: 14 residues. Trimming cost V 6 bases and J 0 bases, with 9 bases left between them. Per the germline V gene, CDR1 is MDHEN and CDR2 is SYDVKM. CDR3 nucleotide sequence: TGTGCCAGCAGGGGCTACAATAGCAATCAGCCCCAGCATTTT. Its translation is CASRGYNSNQPQHF. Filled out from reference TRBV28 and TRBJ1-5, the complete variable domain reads DVKVTQSSRYLVKRTGEKVFLECVQDMDHENMFWYRQDPGLGLRLIYFSYDVKMKEKGDIPEGYSVSREKKERFSLILESASTNQTSMYLCASRGYNSNQPQHFGDGTRLSIL.

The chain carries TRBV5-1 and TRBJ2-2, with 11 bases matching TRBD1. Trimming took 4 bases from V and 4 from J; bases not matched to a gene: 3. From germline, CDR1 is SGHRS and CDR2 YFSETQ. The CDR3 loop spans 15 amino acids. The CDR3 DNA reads TGCGCCAGCAGCCAAGGGACAGGGGGCACCGGGGAGCTGTTTTTT. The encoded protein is CASSQGTGGTGELFF.